This is a list of T cell receptor beta chains from one sample in a study of graft-versus-host responses after intestinal transplantation. The protocol was immunoSEQ multiplex PCR, while the TCRdb copy is restricted to in-frame clones and leaves out a portion. The data show 80,000 to 100,000 clones, with about 89% seen just once and approximately 0.34% held by the top ten. Their antigens are not known. The sequences come from unstimulated CD4+ T cells sorted from spleen or lymph node cells, collected before intestinal transplant. These receptors all stem from a human donor who received an intestinal transplant. Both conserved end residues are part of each CDR3. Fields, in order: V gene, D gene, clone size, J gene, CDR3 protein, CDR3 DNA. The D gene is left open where the match is weak. Where a row states a size, it is once, few, many or the class of an expanded clone; other rows omit it.

v_gene: TRBV28
d_gene: .
abundance: .
j_gene: TRBJ2-1
CDR3aa: CASSPVPWEDEQFF
CDR3nt: TGTGCCAGCAGTCCCGTCCCATGGGAGGATGAGCAGTTCTTC

v_gene: TRBV28
d_gene: TRBD1
abundance: once
j_gene: TRBJ2-3
CDR3aa: CASRGGTGTDTQYF
CDR3nt: TGTGCCAGCAGGGGAGGGACAGGGACAGATACGCAGTATTTT

v_gene: TRBV6-1
d_gene: .
abundance: .
j_gene: TRBJ2-7
CDR3aa: CASSEYGWGGLSYEQYF
CDR3nt: TGTGCCAGCAGTGAATATGGCTGGGGCGGCCTGTCCTACGAGCAGTACTTC

v_gene: TRBV6-1
d_gene: .
abundance: .
j_gene: TRBJ1-3
CDR3aa: CASSEFAVLSGNTIYF
CDR3nt: TGTGCCAGCAGTGAATTCGCAGTCCTCTCTGGAAACACCATATATTTT

v_gene: TRBV10-3
d_gene: .
abundance: .
j_gene: TRBJ2-2
CDR3aa: CAISPRTGDTGELFF
CDR3nt: TGTGCCATCAGCCCACGGACTGGAGACACCGGGGAGCTGTTTTTT

v_gene: TRBV6-5
d_gene: .
abundance: .
j_gene: TRBJ2-5
CDR3aa: CASSPNGQSRAQYF
CDR3nt: TGTGCCAGCAGCCCAAATGGACAGTCCAGGGCCCAGTACTTC

v_gene: TRBV9
d_gene: .
abundance: .
j_gene: TRBJ1-2
CDR3aa: CASSGGLVGYTF
CDR3nt: TGTGCCAGCAGCGGCGGTCTGGTTGGCTACACCTTC

v_gene: TRBV5-4
d_gene: TRBD2
abundance: .
j_gene: TRBJ2-7
CDR3aa: CASSLTLAGHEQYF
CDR3nt: TGTGCCAGCAGCTTGACCCTAGCGGGACACGAGCAGTACTTC

v_gene: TRBV9
d_gene: .
abundance: .
j_gene: TRBJ2-3
CDR3aa: CASSVEQFTDTQYF
CDR3nt: TGTGCCAGCAGCGTAGAACAGTTCACAGATACGCAGTATTTT

v_gene: TRBV29-1
d_gene: .
abundance: .
j_gene: TRBJ1-4
CDR3aa: CSVEDRTNEKLFF
CDR3nt: TGCAGCGTAGAGGACAGAACTAATGAAAAACTGTTTTTT